The source of this T cell receptor beta chain is a study of cytomegalovirus exposure and HLA in healthy donors. The PCR was carried out with 60 Vbeta primers and 13 Jbeta primers. Libraries were prepared by immunoSEQ multiplex PCR; TCRdb keeps only in-frame clonotypes and omits some of them. The table shows 120,000 to 150,000 clones, with more than 75% occurring only once. The trim removed 7 bases at V and 3 bases at J, leaving 6 bases unmatched. From germline, CDR1 is SGHRS and CDR2 YFSETQ. CDR3 length equals 13 residues. Details on this clone: The sample has other DNA sequences that encode this CDR3 too.

This receptor was taken from a man aged 18 to 29 in good health and CMV-seronegative. The chain recombines TRBV5-1 with TRBJ1-1; 7 bases match TRBD1. The sample was PBMCs. CDR3 loop: CASQDRLDTEAFF. The CDR3 DNA is TGCGCCAGCCAGGACAGGTTGGACACTGAAGCTTTCTTT.